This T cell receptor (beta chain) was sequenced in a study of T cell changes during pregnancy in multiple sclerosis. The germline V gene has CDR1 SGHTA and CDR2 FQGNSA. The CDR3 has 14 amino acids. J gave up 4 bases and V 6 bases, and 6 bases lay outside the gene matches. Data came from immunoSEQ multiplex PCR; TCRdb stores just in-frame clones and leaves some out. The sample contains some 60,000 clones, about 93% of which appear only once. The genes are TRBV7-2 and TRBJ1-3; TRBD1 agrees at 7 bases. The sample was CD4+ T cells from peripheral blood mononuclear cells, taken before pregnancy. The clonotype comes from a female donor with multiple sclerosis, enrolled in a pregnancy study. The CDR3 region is CASSSQGSGNTIYF. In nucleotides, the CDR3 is TGTGCCAGCAGTTCACAGGGGTCCGGAAACACCATATATTTT.